This T cell receptor beta chain is drawn from a study of cytomegalovirus exposure and HLA in healthy donors. The CDR3 has 13 amino acids. Germline V lookup: CDR1 LNHDA, CDR2 SQIVND (reference sequence). With V trimmed by 7 bases and J by 4 bases, 6 bases remained unmatched. Primers for the PCR totalled 60 Vbeta and 13 Jbeta. Profiled with immunoSEQ multiplex PCR; TCRdb holds only in-frame clones, not every one. The table records around 150,000 clones, about 75% of them present only once. The V and J genes are TRBV19 and TRBJ1-1; 7 nucleotides align to TRBD1. Sample: PBMCs. The clonotype was recovered from a man aged 45-65 years in good health and CMV-seropositive. For the CDR3, the DNA is TGTGCCAGTACCCCAGGGGGACCCACTGAAGCTTTCTTT. Its translation: CASTPGGPTEAFF.